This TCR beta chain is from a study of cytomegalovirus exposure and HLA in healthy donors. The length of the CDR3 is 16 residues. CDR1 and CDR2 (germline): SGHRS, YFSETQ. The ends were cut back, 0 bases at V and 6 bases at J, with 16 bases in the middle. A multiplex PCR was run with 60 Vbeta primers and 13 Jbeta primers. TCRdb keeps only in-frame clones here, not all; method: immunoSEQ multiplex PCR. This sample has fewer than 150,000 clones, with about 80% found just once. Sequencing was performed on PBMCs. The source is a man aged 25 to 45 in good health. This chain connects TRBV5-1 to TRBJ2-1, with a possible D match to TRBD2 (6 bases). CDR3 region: CASSLGDGTYSNEQFF. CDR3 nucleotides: TGCGCCAGCAGCTTGGGAGACGGGACTTACAGCAATGAGCAGTTCTTC.